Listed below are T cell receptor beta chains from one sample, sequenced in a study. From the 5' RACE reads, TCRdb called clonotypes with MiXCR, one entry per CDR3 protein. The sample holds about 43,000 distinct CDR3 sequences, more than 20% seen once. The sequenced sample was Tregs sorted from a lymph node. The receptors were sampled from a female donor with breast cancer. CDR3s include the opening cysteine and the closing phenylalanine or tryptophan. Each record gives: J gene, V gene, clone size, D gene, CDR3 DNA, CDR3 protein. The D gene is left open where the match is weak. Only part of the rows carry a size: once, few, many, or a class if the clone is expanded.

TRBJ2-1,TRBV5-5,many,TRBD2,TGTGCCAGCAGCTGGACTAGCGGCTACAATGAGCAGTTCTTC,CASSWTSGYNEQFF
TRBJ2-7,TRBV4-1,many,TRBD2,TGCGCCAGCAGCCAAGAGTGGTCTAGCGGCTACGAGCAGTACTTC,CASSQEWSSGYEQYF
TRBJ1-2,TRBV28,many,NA,TGTGCCAGCAGTTCCGGACTCTTAGACTATGGCTACACCTTC,CASSSGLLDYGYTF
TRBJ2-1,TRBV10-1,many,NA,TGCGCCAGCAGTGGTTACGGGAATGAGCAGTTCTTC,CASSGYGNEQFF
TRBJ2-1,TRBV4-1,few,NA,TGCGCCAGCAGCCAATCCTATGAGCAGTTCTTC,CASSQSYEQFF
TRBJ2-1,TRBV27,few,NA,TGTGCCAGCAGTTTCACTAGCAGCCCCTACAATGAGCAGTTCTTC,CASSFTSSPYNEQFF
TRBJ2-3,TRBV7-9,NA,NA,TGTGCCAGCAGCTTAGCGCGTGACCAACATACGCAGTATTTT,CASSLARDQHTQYF
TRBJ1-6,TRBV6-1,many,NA,TGTGCCAGCAGTGAGTGGGGAACACTTTCACCCCTCCACTTT,CASSEWGTLSPLHF
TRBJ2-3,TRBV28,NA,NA,TGTGCCAGCAGTTCCGAGGGGAGAGGCACAGATACGCAGTATTTT,CASSSEGRGTDTQYF
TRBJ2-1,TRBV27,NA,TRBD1,TGTGCCAGCAGATCAAGACAGGGTCGGAGGAATGAGCAGTTCTTC,CASRSRQGRRNEQFF
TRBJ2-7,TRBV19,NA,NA,TGTGCCAGTAGAATATCACCCGGGGCCTACGAGCAGTACTTC,CASRISPGAYEQYF
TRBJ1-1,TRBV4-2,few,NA,TGTGCCAGCAGCCAAGTGGACAGTGTGAACACTGAAGCTTTCTTT,CASSQVDSVNTEAFF
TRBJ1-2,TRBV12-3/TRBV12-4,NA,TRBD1,TGTGCCAGCAGTTTGGCAGGGGGCAGTGGCTACACCTTC,CASSLAGGSGYTF
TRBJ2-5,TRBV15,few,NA,TGTGCCACCAGCGATCCGGGGGACGGGGAGACCCAGTACTTC,CATSDPGDGETQYF
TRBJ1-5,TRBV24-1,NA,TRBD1,TGTGCCACCAGTGATTCCGACAGGGGTAGCAATCAGCCCCAGCATTTT,CATSDSDRGSNQPQHF
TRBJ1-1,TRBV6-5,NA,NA,TGTGCCAGCAGGCGGGGCAGGGGTCCGAACACTGAAGCTTTCTTT,CASRRGRGPNTEAFF
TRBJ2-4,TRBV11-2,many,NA,TGTGCCAGCAGCTTAGGAGCAGGGGACATTCAGTACTTC,CASSLGAGDIQYF
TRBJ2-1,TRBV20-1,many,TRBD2,TGCAGTGCTAGAGACTCTAGCGGGGAATACAATGAGCAGTTCTTC,CSARDSSGEYNEQFF
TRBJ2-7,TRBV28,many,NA,TGTGCCAGCAGTTTTGGTTCAGGACCTTACTACGAGCAGTACTTC,CASSFGSGPYYEQYF
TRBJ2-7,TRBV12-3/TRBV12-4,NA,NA,TGTGCCAGCAGTTTCGGGCCTTCGTCCTACGAGCAGTACTTC,CASSFGPSSYEQYF
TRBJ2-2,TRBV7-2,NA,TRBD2,TGTGCCAGCAGCTGGCCGGGACTAGCGGGTGGCACCGGGGAGCTGTTTTTT,CASSWPGLAGGTGELFF
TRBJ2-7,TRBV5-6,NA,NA,TGTGCCAGCAGCTTGGGGGACTCACCCTACGAGCAGTACTTC,CASSLGDSPYEQYF
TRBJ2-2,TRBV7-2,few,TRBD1,TGTGCCAGCAGCCCAGGGGGACAGGGGAACACCGGGGAGCTGTTTTTT,CASSPGGQGNTGELFF
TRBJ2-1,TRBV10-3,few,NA,TGTGCCATCACCCTCGGCCCCGTGGGCGAGCAGTTCTTC,CAITLGPVGEQFF
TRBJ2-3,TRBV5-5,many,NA,TGTGCCAGCAGCTTGTTTTTTCCCCTAGCGACAGATACGCAGTATTTT,CASSLFFPLATDTQYF
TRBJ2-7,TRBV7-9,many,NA,TGTGCCAGCAGCTTAGAGCTCAGGGTCTACGAGCAGTACTTC,CASSLELRVYEQYF
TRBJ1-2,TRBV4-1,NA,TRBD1,TGCGCCAGCAGCCAAGAAGGTACAGGGGCCGGGGGCTACACCTTC,CASSQEGTGAGGYTF
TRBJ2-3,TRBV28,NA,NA,TGTGCCAGCAGTTTACGGCGGAACACAGATACGCAGTATTTT,CASSLRRNTDTQYF
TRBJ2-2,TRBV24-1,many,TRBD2,TGTGCCACCGGCGGCGGCGGGGGGTCGAACACCGGGGAGCTGTTTTTT,CATGGGGGSNTGELFF
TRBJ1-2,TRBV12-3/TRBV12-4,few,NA,TGTGCCAGCAGTCCCGTAGGGAGTTTGGGCACTAACTATGGCTACACCTTC,CASSPVGSLGTNYGYTF
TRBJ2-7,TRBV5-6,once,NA,TGTGCCAGCAGCTTGATCCGGAACGAGCGGTACTTC,CASSLIRNERYF
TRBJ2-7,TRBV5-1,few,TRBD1,TGCGCCAGCAGCGACACAGGGGGCGGTTACGAGCAGTACTTC,CASSDTGGGYEQYF
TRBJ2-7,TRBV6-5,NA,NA,TGTGCCAGCAGTTACCATGGCTCCTACGAGCAGTACTTC,CASSYHGSYEQYF
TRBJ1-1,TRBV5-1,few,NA,TGCGCCAGCAGCTTGGCCCAAGGACCTGAAGCTTTCTTT,CASSLAQGPEAFF
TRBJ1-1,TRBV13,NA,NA,TGTGCCAGCAGCTTAGTTCGGGGAACGAACACTGAAGCTTTCTTT,CASSLVRGTNTEAFF
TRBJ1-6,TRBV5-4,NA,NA,TGTGCCAGCAGCTTGGTCCCACTCGATAATTCACCCCTCCACTTT,CASSLVPLDNSPLHF
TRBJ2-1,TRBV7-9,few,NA,TGTGCCAGCAGCTCTGGACAAAACAACGCCTATGAGCAGTTCTTC,CASSSGQNNAYEQFF
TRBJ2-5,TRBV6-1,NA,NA,TGTGCCAGCAGTGTGAACTCCCAAGAGACCCAGTACTTC,CASSVNSQETQYF
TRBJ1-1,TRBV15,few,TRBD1,TGTGCCACCAGCAGAGGCCCCCGGGACAGGGCACTATCCGCGGCGAACACTGAAGCTTTCTTT,CATSRGPRDRALSAANTEAFF
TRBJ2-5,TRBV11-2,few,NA,TGTGCCAGCAGCTTAGCCTTTAGGGAGACCCAGTACTTC,CASSLAFRETQYF
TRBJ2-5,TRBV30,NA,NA,TGTGCCTGGAGTGTAACATCGGGTGGGGAGACCCAGTACTTC,CAWSVTSGGETQYF
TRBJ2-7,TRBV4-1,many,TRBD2,TGCGCCAGCAGCCAAGAACTAGCGGGAAGCGAGCAGTACTTC,CASSQELAGSEQYF
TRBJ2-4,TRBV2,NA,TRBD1,TGTGCCAGCAGCGCCGGGACAGGGAACATTCAGTACTTC,CASSAGTGNIQYF
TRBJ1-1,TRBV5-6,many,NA,TGTGCCAGCAACTCGGGGGGGGAAGCTTTCTTT,CASNSGGEAFF
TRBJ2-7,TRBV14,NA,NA,TGTGCCAGCAGCATGACAGGCAGCTCCTACGAGCAGTACTTC,CASSMTGSSYEQYF
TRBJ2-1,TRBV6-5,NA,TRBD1,TGTGCCAGCAGTTCCAAAATGACAGGGAACAATGAGCAGTTCTTC,CASSSKMTGNNEQFF
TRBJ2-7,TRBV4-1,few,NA,TGCGCCAGCAGCCAAGAAAGCCAGGTAATAGCCTACGAGCAGTACTTC,CASSQESQVIAYEQYF
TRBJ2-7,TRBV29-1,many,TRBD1,TGCAGCGGACGGGACAGCTCAACGGACGAGCAGTACTTC,CSGRDSSTDEQYF
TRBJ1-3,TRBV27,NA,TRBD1,TGTGCCAGCAGTTACCGACAGGGGCTCGGAAACACCATATATTTT,CASSYRQGLGNTIYF
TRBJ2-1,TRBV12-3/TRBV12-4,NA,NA,TGTGCCAGCAGACCGGACAGCACTGAGCAGTTCTTC,CASRPDSTEQFF
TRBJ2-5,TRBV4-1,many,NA,TGCGCCAGCAGCCAAAACCCCTTGGAGACCCAGTACTTC,CASSQNPLETQYF
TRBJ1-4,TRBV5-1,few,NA,TGCGCCAGCAGCTTGAGTCTTGCGGCGTCGGGGAATGAAAAACTGTTTTTT,CASSLSLAASGNEKLFF
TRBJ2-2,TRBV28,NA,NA,TGTGCCACCTGTTCGGACAGGGGAGCGGGAGACACCACCGGGGAGCTGTTTTTT,CATCSDRGAGDTTGELFF